This T cell receptor beta chain was profiled in a study of CD8 T cells in ankylosing spondylitis. Study-wide findings and caveats: Disease-linked clones proved CD8+ and comparatively uncommon in peripheral blood. Roughly 8 highly homologous variants made up a TCR beta motif, and this motif appeared characteristic of ankylosing spondylitis blood. There was reportedly significant enrichment of clones that were disease-linked in matched ankylosing spondylitis synovial fluid.

Trimming shortened V by 8 bases and J by 5 bases, and 12 bases separated the two germline ends. The CDR3 has 12 amino acids. Each CDR3 protein gets one entry after TCRdb re-called the 5' RACE reads with MiXCR. The top ten clones hold roughly 15% of a sample with about 160,000 distinct CDR3 sequences, around 43% of them seen once. Details on this clonotype: No antigen is known for it.

This receptor was identified in a male donor with ankylosing spondylitis. The sequencing input was synovial fluid, either unsorted or a sorted T cell fraction (not recorded which). The chain couples TRBV12-3 or TRBV12-4 to TRBJ2-5; D possibly uses TRBD1 or TRBD2 (5 bases each). CDR3 DNA sequence: TGTGCCAGCCGGGGCCCTCCCGAGACCCAGTACTTC. Protein sequence: CASRGPPETQYF.